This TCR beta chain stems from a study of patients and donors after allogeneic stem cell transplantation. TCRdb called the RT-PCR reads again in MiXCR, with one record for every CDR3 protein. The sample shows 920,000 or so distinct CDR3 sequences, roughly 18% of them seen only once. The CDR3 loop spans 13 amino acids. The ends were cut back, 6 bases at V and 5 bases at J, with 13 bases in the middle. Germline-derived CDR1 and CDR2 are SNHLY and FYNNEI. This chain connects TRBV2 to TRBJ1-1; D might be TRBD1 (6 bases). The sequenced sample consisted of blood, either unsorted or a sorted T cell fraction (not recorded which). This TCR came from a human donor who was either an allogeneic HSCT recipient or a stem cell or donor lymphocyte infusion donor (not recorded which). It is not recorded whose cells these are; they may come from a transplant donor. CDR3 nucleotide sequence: TGTGCCAGCAGGGAGGGGGGATGGACTGAAGCTTTCTTT. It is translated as CASREGGWTEAFF.